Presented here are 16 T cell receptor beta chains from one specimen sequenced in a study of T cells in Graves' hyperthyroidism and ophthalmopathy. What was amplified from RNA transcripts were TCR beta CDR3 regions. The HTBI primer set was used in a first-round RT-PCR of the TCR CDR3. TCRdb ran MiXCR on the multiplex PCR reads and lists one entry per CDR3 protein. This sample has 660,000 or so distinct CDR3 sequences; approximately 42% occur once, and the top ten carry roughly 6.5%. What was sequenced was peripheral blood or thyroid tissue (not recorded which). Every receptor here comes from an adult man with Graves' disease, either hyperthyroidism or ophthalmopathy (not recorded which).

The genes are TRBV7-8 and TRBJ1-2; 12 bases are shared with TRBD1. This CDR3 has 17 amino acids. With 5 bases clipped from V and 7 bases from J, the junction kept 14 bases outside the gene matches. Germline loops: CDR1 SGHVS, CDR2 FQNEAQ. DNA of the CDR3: TGTGCCAGCAGCATCCGGGACAGGGGGCCCGGAGTTGGTGGCTACACCTTC. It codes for CASSIRDRGPGVGGYTF.

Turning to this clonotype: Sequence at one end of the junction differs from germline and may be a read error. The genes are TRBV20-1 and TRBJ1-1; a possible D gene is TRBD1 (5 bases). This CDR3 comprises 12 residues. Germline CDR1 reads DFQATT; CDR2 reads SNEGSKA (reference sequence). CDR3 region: CRATEGRTEAFF. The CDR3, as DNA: TGCAGGGCTACCGAGGGGCGGACTGAAGCTTTCTTT.

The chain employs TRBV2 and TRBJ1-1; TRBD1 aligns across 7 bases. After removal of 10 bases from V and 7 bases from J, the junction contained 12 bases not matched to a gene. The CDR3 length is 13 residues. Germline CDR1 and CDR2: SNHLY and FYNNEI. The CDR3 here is CAIRYRGGDEAFF. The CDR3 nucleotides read TGTGCCATCAGATACAGGGGTGGCGATGAAGCTTTCTTT.

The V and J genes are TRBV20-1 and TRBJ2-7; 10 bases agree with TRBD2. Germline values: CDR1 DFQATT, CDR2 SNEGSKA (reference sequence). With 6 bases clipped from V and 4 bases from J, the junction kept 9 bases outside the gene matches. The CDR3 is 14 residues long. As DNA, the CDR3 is TGCAGTGCAACCCCCGGGACTAGCGAGTACGAGCAGTACTTC. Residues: CSATPGTSEYEQYF.

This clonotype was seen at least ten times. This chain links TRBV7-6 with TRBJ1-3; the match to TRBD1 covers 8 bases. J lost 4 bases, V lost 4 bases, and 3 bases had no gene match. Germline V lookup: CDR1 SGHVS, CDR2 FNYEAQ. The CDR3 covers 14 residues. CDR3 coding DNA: TGTGCCAGCAGCTCACGGACAGGGGGAAACACCATATATTTT. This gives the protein CASSSRTGGNTIYF.

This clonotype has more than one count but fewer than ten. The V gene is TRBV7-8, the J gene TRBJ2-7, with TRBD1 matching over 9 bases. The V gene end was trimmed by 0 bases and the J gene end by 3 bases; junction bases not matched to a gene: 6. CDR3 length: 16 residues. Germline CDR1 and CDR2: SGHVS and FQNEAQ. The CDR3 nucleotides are TGTGCCAGCAGCTTAGCCCAAACAGGGGGCTTCTACGAGCAGTACTTC. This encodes CASSLAQTGGFYEQYF.

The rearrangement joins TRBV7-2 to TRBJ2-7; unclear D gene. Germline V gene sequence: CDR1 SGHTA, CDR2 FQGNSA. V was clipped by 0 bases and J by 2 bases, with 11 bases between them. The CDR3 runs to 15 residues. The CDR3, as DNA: TGTGCCAGCAGCTTAGCGGTATCGAAGGCCTACGAGCAGTACTTC. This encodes CASSLAVSKAYEQYF.

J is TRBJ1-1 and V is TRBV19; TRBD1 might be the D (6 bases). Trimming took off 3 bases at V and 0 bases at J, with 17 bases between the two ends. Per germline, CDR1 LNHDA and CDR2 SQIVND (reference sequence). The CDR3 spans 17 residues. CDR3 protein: CASSIKGPGQLNTEAFF. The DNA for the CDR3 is TGTGCCAGTAGTATCAAAGGGCCGGGACAACTGAACACTGAAGCTTTCTTT.

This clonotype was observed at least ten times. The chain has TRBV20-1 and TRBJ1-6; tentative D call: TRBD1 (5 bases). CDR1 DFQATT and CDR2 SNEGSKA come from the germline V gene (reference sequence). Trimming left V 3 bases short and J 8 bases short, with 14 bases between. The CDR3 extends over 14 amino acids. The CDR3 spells CSARRTSGDSPLHF. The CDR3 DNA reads TGCAGTGCTAGGAGGACATCGGGGGATTCACCCCTCCACTTT.

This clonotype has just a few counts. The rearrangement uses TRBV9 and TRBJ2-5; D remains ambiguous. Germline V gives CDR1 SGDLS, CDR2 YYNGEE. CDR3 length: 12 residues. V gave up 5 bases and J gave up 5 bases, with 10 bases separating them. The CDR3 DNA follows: TGTGCCAGCAGGACGGTGGGGGAGACCCAGTACTTC. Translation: CASRTVGETQYF.

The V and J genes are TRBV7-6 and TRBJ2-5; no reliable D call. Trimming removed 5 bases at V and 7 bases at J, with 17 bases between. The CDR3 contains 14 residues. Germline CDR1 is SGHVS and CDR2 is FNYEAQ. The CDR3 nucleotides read TGTGCCAGCAGCCCCTCCCTGGGGATTGGGACCCAGTACTTC. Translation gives CASSPSLGIGTQYF.

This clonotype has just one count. CDR3 DNA: TGCAGTGCTAGGGCCCACGACAGGACGGTCGAGCAGTACTTC. This sequence encodes CSARAHDRTVEQYF. The chain employs TRBV20-1 and TRBJ2-7; a weak D match, TRBD1 (6 bases). CDR3 size: 14 residues. V lost 3 bases and J 6 bases, leaving 18 bases between the germline ends. CDR1 is DFQATT, CDR2 SNEGSKA, per germline (reference sequence).

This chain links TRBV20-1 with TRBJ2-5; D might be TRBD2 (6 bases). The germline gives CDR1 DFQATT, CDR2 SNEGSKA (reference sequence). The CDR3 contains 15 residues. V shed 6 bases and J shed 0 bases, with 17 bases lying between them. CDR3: CSAPGGDVYQETQYF. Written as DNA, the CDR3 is TGCAGTGCCCCCGGAGGGGACGTCTACCAAGAGACCCAGTACTTC.

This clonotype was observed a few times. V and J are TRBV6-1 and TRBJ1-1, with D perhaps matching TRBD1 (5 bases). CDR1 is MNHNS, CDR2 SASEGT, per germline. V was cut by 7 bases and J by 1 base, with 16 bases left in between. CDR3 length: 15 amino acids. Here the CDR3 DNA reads TGTGCCAGCACCCGTGGGAACAGGCCGAACACTGAAGCTTTCTTT. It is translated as CASTRGNRPNTEAFF.

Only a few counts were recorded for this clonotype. The CDR3 nucleotides read TGTGCCAGCAGTTTTGGGCAGGGGAACAACTATGGCTACACCTTC. This translates into CASSFGQGNNYGYTF. The gene calls are TRBV12-3 or TRBV12-4 and TRBJ1-2, with D maybe TRBD1 (6 bases). The V and J ends lost 3 bases and 2 bases respectively, with 13 bases between them. The CDR3 is 15 amino acids.

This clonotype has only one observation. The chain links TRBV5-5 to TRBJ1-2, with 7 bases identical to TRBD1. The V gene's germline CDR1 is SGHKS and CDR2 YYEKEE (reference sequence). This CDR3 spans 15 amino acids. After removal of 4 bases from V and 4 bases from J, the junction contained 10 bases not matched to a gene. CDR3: CASSQLQGLGYGYTF. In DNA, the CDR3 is TGTGCCAGCAGCCAGTTACAGGGGCTTGGCTATGGCTACACCTTC.